The 22 T cell receptor beta chains reported below all come from one sample, sequenced in a study of control samples from healthy donors and cancer patients. Profiled with immunoSEQ multiplex PCR; TCRdb holds only in-frame clones, not every one. The sample shows roughly 70,000 clones, 75% to 90% of them seen only once. The sequenced material came from blood. These receptors were obtained from a man aged 45-60 years in good health.

The V call is TRBV2, the J call TRBJ1-5; D might be TRBD1 (6 bases). The CDR3 totals 15 residues. Germline V lookup: CDR1 SNHLY, CDR2 FYNNEI. Between the trimmed V and J ends, which lost 6 bases and 3 bases, there was a span of 15 bases. The CDR3 sequence is CASSLLGQLNQPQHF. In nucleotides, the CDR3 is TGTGCCAGCAGCTTACTCGGACAGCTCAATCAGCCCCAGCATTTT.

This clone was seen only a few times. The genes are TRBV3-1 (or the pseudogene TRBV3-2) and TRBJ1-6; no firm D call. Trimming cost V 1 base and J 9 bases, with 13 bases left between them. This CDR3 has 15 residues. CDR1 and CDR2 (germline): LGHDT, YNNKEL (reference sequence). CDR3 DNA: TGTGCCAGCAGCCAAGTTGGCCAGATGGGTTCACCCCTCCACTTT. This translates into CASSQVGQMGSPLHF.

The chain links TRBV12-3 or TRBV12-4 to TRBJ1-1; the D gene is possibly TRBD1 (6 bases). CDR3 length equals 11 residues. Deletions cut 11 bases from V and 0 bases from J, with 7 bases between. The CDR3 DNA reads as TGTGCCTGGACAGTGAACACTGAAGCTTTCTTT. Protein sequence: CAWTVNTEAFF.

The gene calls are TRBV11-2 and TRBJ1-1; a weak D match, TRBD1 (5 bases). This CDR3 has 15 residues. V shed 3 bases and J shed 2 bases, with 13 bases lying between them. Germline V gene sequence: CDR1 SGHAT, CDR2 FQNNGV. CDR3 nucleotides: TGTGCCAGCAGCTTCTATTCCACAGGTAACACTGAAGCTTTCTTT. Encoded protein: CASSFYSTGNTEAFF.

The chain has TRBV5-1 and TRBJ1-2; D is unresolved. The germline V and J ends were trimmed by 0 bases and 0 bases, with 3 bases remaining between them. This CDR3 is 13 amino acids long. Per germline, CDR1 SGHRS and CDR2 YFSETQ. In DNA form, the CDR3 reads TGCGCCAGCAGCTTGGGTACTAACTATGGCTACACCTTC. Its protein product is CASSLGTNYGYTF. The whole variable domain, remainder taken from reference TRBV5-1 and TRBJ1-2, is KAGVTQTPRYLIKTRGQQVTLSCSPISGHRSVSWYQQTPGQGLQFLFEYFSETQRNKGNFPGRFSGRQFSNSRSEMNVSTLELGDSALYLCASSLGTNYGYTFGSGTRLTVV.

The chain joins TRBV10-3 to TRBJ2-7; the D gene is possibly TRBD1 (6 bases). Per the germline V gene, CDR1 is ENHRY and CDR2 is SYGVKD. CDR3 length equals 13 residues. V was shortened by 2 bases and J by 7 bases, with 12 bases between the two germline ends. In nucleotides, the CDR3 is TGTGCCATCAGTGAGGACAGGCCAGGGGAGCAGTACTTC. Translated, it gives CAISEDRPGEQYF.

The chain carries TRBV6-4 and TRBJ2-1, with D hard to call. Germline V CDR1 and CDR2: MRHNA, SNTAGT. The CDR3 spans 13 residues. Trimming left V 2 bases short and J 5 bases short, with 7 bases between. The CDR3 spells CASSDRLNNEQFF. The CDR3 nucleotides are TGTGCCAGCAGTGACCGACTTAACAATGAGCAGTTCTTC.

The chain carries TRBV7-2 and TRBJ2-3; D could derive from TRBD1 or TRBD2 (6 bases each). The germline CDR1 and CDR2 sequences are SGHTA and FQGNSA. Trimming removed 2 bases at V and 5 bases at J, with 14 bases between. This CDR3 is built from 15 residues. DNA for the CDR3: TGTGCCAGCAGCTTAAGGTCGGGGGCCGGAGATACGCAGTATTTT. Translated: CASSLRSGAGDTQYF.

The genes are TRBV7-2 and TRBJ2-6; D not resolved. The CDR3 is 13 residues long. Deletions cut 1 base from V and 3 bases from J, with 1 base between. The germline gives CDR1 SGHTA, CDR2 FQGNSA. This CDR3 is CASSLGGANVLTF. CDR3 in DNA: TGTGCCAGCAGCTTAGGTGGGGCCAACGTCCTGACTTTC. The whole variable domain, filled in from reference TRBV7-2 and TRBJ2-6, reads GAGVSQSPSNKVTEKGKDVELRCDPISGHTALYWYRQSLGQGLEFLIYFQGNSAPDKSGLPSDRFSAERTGGSVSTLTIQRTQQEDSAVYLCASSLGGANVLTFGAGSRLTVL.

This clone is a singleton in its sample. The chain couples TRBV20-1 to TRBJ1-1; unclear D gene. V dropped 3 bases and J dropped 6 bases, with 14 bases sitting between them. Germline CDR1 reads DFQATT; CDR2 reads SNEGSKA (reference sequence). CDR3 size: 13 residues. Here the CDR3 reads CSASWAEVAEAFF. The CDR3 region has the DNA TGCAGTGCTAGTTGGGCAGAAGTAGCTGAAGCTTTCTTT.

This clone was picked up one time. The chain has TRBV18 and TRBJ1-2; D is perhaps TRBD1 (6 bases). The V gene's germline CDR1 is KGHSH and CDR2 LQKENI. The CDR3 runs to 15 residues. V was pared by 0 bases and J by 3 bases, with 11 bases between. Here the CDR3 reads CASSPPNTGYYGYTF. The CDR3 nucleotides read TGTGCCAGCTCACCACCCAACACAGGGTACTATGGCTACACCTTC.

The V call is TRBV7-2, the J call TRBJ2-5, with 10 positions matching TRBD2. The CDR3 consists of 13 residues. Germline V gene sequence: CDR1 SGHTA, CDR2 FQGNSA. J gave up 11 bases and V 5 bases, and 8 bases lay outside the gene matches. CDR3 loop: CASSPSGSGMQYF. Written as DNA, the CDR3 is TGTGCCAGCAGCCCTAGCGGGAGCGGGATGCAGTACTTC.

The V and J genes are TRBV6-5 and TRBJ1-1; D gene uncertain. Trimming cost V 2 bases and J 0 bases, with 7 bases left between them. The CDR3 extends over 14 amino acids. Germline CDR1 and CDR2: MNHEY and SVGAGI. CDR3 nucleotides: TGTGCCAGCAGTTACAGGCAGGTGAACACTGAAGCTTTCTTT. This sequence encodes CASSYRQVNTEAFF.

This clone was seen just once. The rearrangement uses TRBV18 and TRBJ2-1; a weak D match, TRBD2 (5 bases). The length of the CDR3 is 15 residues. With 3 bases removed from V and 6 bases from J, the gap between germline ends came to 15 bases. The V gene's germline CDR1 is KGHSH and CDR2 LQKENI. The CDR3 DNA sequence: TGTGCCAGCTCACCGTCTCTGAGCGGCACCAATGAGCAGTTCTTC. Encoded protein: CASSPSLSGTNEQFF.

The chain employs TRBV7-9 and TRBJ1-1; possible D gene TRBD1, 5 bases. The germline CDR1 and CDR2 sequences are SEHNR and FQNEAQ (reference sequence). V lost 2 bases and J 5 bases, leaving 15 bases between the germline ends. This CDR3 has 15 amino acids. CDR3 nucleotides: TGTGCCAGCAGCTTACCTACAGGAGTCGGGACTGAAGCTTTCTTT. Translating it yields CASSLPTGVGTEAFF.

V is TRBV2 and J is TRBJ2-3; the match to TRBD2 covers 10 bases. This CDR3 contains 13 residues. Looked up from germline, CDR1 is SNHLY and CDR2 is FYNNEI. V lost 2 bases and J lost 8; bases outside the gene matches: 1. The CDR3 DNA is TGTGCCAGCAGTGAACTAGCGGGAGTTACGCAGTATTTT. Its translation: CASSELAGVTQYF.

This clone appeared a single time. J is TRBJ1-2 and V is TRBV6-6; perhaps TRBD1 as D (6 bases). V lost 5 bases to trimming and J lost 8 bases, with 15 bases between them. The CDR3 is made up of 13 amino acids. Germline assignment: CDR1 MNHNY and CDR2 SVGAGI (reference sequence). The CDR3 bases are TGTGCCAGCAGTACCCTCATGACAGGCGGCTACACCTTC. Its translation: CASSTLMTGGYTF.

Of note for this clone: Additional DNA sequences in this sample encode the identical CDR3. The V and J genes are TRBV6-5 and TRBJ1-2; D not resolved. The CDR3 has 15 amino acids. Trimming pared 0 bases from V and 0 bases from J, leaving 8 bases between. Germline CDR1 is MNHEY and CDR2 is SVGAGI. DNA for the CDR3: TGTGCCAGCAGTTACTCTCGCGGGGCTAACTATGGCTACACCTTC. It translates to CASSYSRGANYGYTF.

V and J are TRBV28 and TRBJ1-2; 7 bases are a match to TRBD1. The germline gives CDR1 MDHEN, CDR2 SYDVKM. With V trimmed by 6 bases and J by 6 bases, 7 bases remained unmatched. There are 13 residues in the CDR3. This chain's CDR3 is CASSLRDRHGYTF. The CDR3 bases are TGTGCCAGCAGCCTCCGGGACAGACATGGCTACACCTTC.

This chain links TRBV14 with TRBJ2-5; 8 bases fit TRBD2. This CDR3 is 15 amino acids long. Germline V CDR1 and CDR2: SGHDN, FVKESK. V lost 4 bases to trimming and J lost 5 bases; unmatched junction nucleotides: 9. The CDR3 DNA reads TGTGCCAGCAGCCCGGGCGGGGGGCTCCCGGAGACCCAGTACTTC. It translates to CASSPGGGLPETQYF.

The rearrangement joins TRBV4-3 to TRBJ1-2; no clear D. The CDR3 has 13 amino acids. Germline loops: CDR1 LGHNA, CDR2 YSLEER. V lost 4 bases, J lost 1 base, and 7 bases lay in between. CDR3 sequence (DNA): TGCGCCAGCAGCCGGTCCGTTAACTATGGCTACACCTTC. It is translated as CASSRSVNYGYTF.

This chain uses TRBV7-9 with TRBJ1-4; TRBD1 agrees at 9 bases. This CDR3 is 15 amino acids long. From germline, CDR1 is SEHNR and CDR2 FQNEAQ (reference sequence). The J segment lost 6 bases and the V segment lost 7 bases, leaving 9 bases of the junction unmatched. CDR3 sequence (DNA): TGTGCCAGCATCAATTCACAGGGGGCATATGAAAAACTGTTTTTT. The encoded protein is CASINSQGAYEKLFF.